This TCR beta chain stems from a study of spatial heterogeneity in lung cancer. Turning to the study itself: On average, each unique TCR and UMI combination appeared more than ten times in raw reads. General study points: Circulating ubiquitous expanded tumor TCRs were observed more frequently at resection than at follow-up.

Time point noted: sample taken at primary tumor resection. The input material, whole RNA from tumor, nontumor lung or frozen PBMC, was sequenced unsorted. TCRdb used MiXCR to reprocess the 5' RACE reads, holding one entry per CDR3 protein. This sample has roughly 80,000 distinct CDR3 sequences; around 13% occur once, and the top ten carry around 4.3%. The V and J ends lost 8 bases and 4 bases respectively, with 23 bases between them. The germline V gene has CDR1 GTSNPN and CDR2 SVGIG (reference sequence). The CDR3 sequence is 15 residues long. This clonotype came up a few times. Its antigen is unknown.

The rearrangement uses TRBV30 and TRBJ1-1; D might be TRBD1 (5 bases). This sample comprised PBMCs, obtained at surgery. The clonotype originates from a male donor with early-stage non-small cell lung cancer. The CDR3 sequence is CAGGVRRGGTTEAFF. The CDR3 DNA follows: TGTGCCGGGGGGGTTCGTAGAGGAGGGACCACTGAAGCTTTCTTT. Full variable domain (remainder filled in from reference TRBV30 and TRBJ1-1): SQTIHQWPATLVQPVGSPLSLECTVEGTSNPNLYWYRQAAGRGLQLLFYSVGIGQISSEVPQNLSASRPQDRQFILSSKKLLLSDSGFYLCAGGVRRGGTTEAFFGQGTRLTVV.